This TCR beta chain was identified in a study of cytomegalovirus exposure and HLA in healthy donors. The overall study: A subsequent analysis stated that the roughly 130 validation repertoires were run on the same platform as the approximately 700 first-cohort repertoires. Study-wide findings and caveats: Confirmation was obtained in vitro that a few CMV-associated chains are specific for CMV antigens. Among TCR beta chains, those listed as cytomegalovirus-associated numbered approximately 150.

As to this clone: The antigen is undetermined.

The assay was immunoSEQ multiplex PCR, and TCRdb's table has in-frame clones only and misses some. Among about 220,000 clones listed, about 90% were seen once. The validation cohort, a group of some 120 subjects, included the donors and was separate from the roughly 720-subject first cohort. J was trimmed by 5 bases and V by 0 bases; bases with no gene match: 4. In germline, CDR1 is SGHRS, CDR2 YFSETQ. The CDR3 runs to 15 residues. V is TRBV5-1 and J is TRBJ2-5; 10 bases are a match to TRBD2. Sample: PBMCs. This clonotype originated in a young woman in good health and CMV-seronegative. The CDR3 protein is CASSLDSGRRETQYF. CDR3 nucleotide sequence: TGCGCCAGCAGCTTGGATAGCGGGAGGAGGGAGACCCAGTACTTC.